This T cell receptor (beta chain) appears in the sequencing data of a study of glioma-infiltrating T cells after dendritic cell vaccination. Study overall: Three intradermal dendritic cell vaccine injections were given every two weeks.

This CDR3 region has 13 residues. Trimming took 3 bases from V and 4 from J, leaving 9 bases between them. Germline V gives CDR1 MDHEN, CDR2 SYDVKM. No glioblastoma patient carried an isocitrate dehydrogenase mutation. This clone was observed a single time. Repertoires were generated with immunoSEQ multiplex PCR, while TCRdb's copy carries only in-frame clones and drops some. The data hold roughly 98,000 clones, with around 84% observed a single time. Sequenced here: blood, sampled before dendritic cell vaccination. The chain joins TRBV28 to TRBJ1-2; D call uncertain. The origin of this receptor is a human donor with glioblastoma. The CDR3 is CASSLSQAYGYTF. CDR3 bases: TGTGCCAGCAGTTTGTCCCAGGCCTATGGCTACACCTTC.